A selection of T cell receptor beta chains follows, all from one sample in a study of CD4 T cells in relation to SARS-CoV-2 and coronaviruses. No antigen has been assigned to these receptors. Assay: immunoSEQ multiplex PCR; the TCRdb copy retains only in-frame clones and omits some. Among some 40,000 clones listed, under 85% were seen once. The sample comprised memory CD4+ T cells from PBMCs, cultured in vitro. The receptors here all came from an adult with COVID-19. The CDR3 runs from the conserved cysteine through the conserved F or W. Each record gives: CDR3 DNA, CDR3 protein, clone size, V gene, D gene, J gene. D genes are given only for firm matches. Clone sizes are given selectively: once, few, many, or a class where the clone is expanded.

cdr3_nt: TGTGCCAGCGGCCCCCAGGGGGCGAACGAGCAGTACTTC; cdr3_aa: CASGPQGANEQYF; clone_size: -; v_call: TRBV6-2/TRBV6-3; d_call: TRBD1; j_call: TRBJ2-7
cdr3_nt: TGTGCCAGCAGCATCGACAGGGGTGAGCAGTACTTC; cdr3_aa: CASSIDRGEQYF; clone_size: -; v_call: TRBV7-9; d_call: TRBD1; j_call: TRBJ2-7
cdr3_nt: TGTGCCAGCAGCCAATCGGGGGGGGCAGGTCAGCCCCAGCATTTT; cdr3_aa: CASSQSGGAGQPQHF; clone_size: -; v_call: TRBV7-2; d_call: -; j_call: TRBJ1-5
cdr3_nt: TGTGCCAGCAGTTTACACAACACCGGGGAGCTGTTTTTT; cdr3_aa: CASSLHNTGELFF; clone_size: -; v_call: TRBV28; d_call: -; j_call: TRBJ2-2
cdr3_nt: TGTGCCAGCAGCCCACGGGGGGCTGGGGCCAACGTCCTGACTTTC; cdr3_aa: CASSPRGAGANVLTF; clone_size: -; v_call: TRBV7-9; d_call: TRBD2; j_call: TRBJ2-6
cdr3_nt: TGTGCCAGTAGTAGATCCGGGTCTAGCGGTACCTACGAGCAGTACTTC; cdr3_aa: CASSRSGSSGTYEQYF; clone_size: -; v_call: TRBV19; d_call: TRBD2; j_call: TRBJ2-7
cdr3_nt: TGTGCCAGCAGTGGGACTAGCGGGAGCACCGGGGAGCTGTTTTTT; cdr3_aa: CASSGTSGSTGELFF; clone_size: -; v_call: TRBV6-4; d_call: TRBD2; j_call: TRBJ2-2
cdr3_nt: TGTGCCAGCAGCTTGGGTGACTCAATCCTTTACGAGCAGTACTTC; cdr3_aa: CASSLGDSILYEQYF; clone_size: -; v_call: TRBV7-2; d_call: -; j_call: TRBJ2-7
cdr3_nt: TGTGCCGCCATGAAGACTGAGACAGATACGCAGTATTTT; cdr3_aa: CAAMKTETDTQYF; clone_size: -; v_call: TRBV10-3; d_call: -; j_call: TRBJ2-3
cdr3_nt: TGTGCCAGCAGTCGACTCAATGAAAAACTGTTTTTT; cdr3_aa: CASSRLNEKLFF; clone_size: -; v_call: TRBV6-5; d_call: -; j_call: TRBJ1-4
cdr3_nt: TGTGCCAGCAGCTTGGGAGCCAGGTCAGAGACCCAGTACTTC; cdr3_aa: CASSLGARSETQYF; clone_size: -; v_call: TRBV5-5; d_call: -; j_call: TRBJ2-5
cdr3_nt: TGTGCCAGCGACAGGGTACAAGAGACCCAGTACTTC; cdr3_aa: CASDRVQETQYF; clone_size: once; v_call: TRBV2; d_call: TRBD1; j_call: TRBJ2-5
cdr3_nt: TGTGCCAGCAGTTCCTTAGCGGGAGTAGAGACCCAGTACTTC; cdr3_aa: CASSSLAGVETQYF; clone_size: -; v_call: TRBV27; d_call: TRBD2; j_call: TRBJ2-5
cdr3_nt: TGTGCCAGCAGTTTCGCAGGGGAGGTACTGTTCTTC; cdr3_aa: CASSFAGEVLFF; clone_size: -; v_call: TRBV27; d_call: -; j_call: TRBJ2-1
cdr3_nt: TGTGCCAGCAGCCAAAGGACGGATAATTCACCCCTCCATTTT; cdr3_aa: CASSQRTDNSPLHF; clone_size: -; v_call: TRBV14; d_call: -; j_call: TRBJ1-6
cdr3_nt: TGTGCCAGCAGTTTGGGTTACGGTATCTACAATGAGCAGTTCTTC; cdr3_aa: CASSLGYGIYNEQFF; clone_size: -; v_call: TRBV28; d_call: -; j_call: TRBJ2-1
cdr3_nt: TGTGCCAGCAGTGACTCGACGGGCACAGATACGCAGTATTTT; cdr3_aa: CASSDSTGTDTQYF; clone_size: few; v_call: TRBV6-4; d_call: -; j_call: TRBJ2-3
cdr3_nt: TGTGCCAGCAGCTTAGGCGGGAGGCCCACCGGGGAGCTGTTTTTT; cdr3_aa: CASSLGGRPTGELFF; clone_size: -; v_call: TRBV13; d_call: TRBD2; j_call: TRBJ2-2
cdr3_nt: TGTGCCTCTAAGGCCCCCTCCACAGATACGCAGTATTTT; cdr3_aa: CASKAPSTDTQYF; clone_size: -; v_call: TRBV6-5; d_call: -; j_call: TRBJ2-3
cdr3_nt: TGTGCCAGCAGTCCCCGCGGGATAACCGGGGAGCTGTTTTTT; cdr3_aa: CASSPRGITGELFF; clone_size: -; v_call: TRBV6-5; d_call: -; j_call: TRBJ2-2
cdr3_nt: TGTGCCATCAGTGAAACAGGGGGCACTGAAGCTTTCTTT; cdr3_aa: CAISETGGTEAFF; clone_size: -; v_call: TRBV10-3; d_call: TRBD1; j_call: TRBJ1-1
cdr3_nt: TGTGCCATCAGTGAGCGAGAAGGGGCTAGCACAGATACGCAGTATTTT; cdr3_aa: CAISEREGASTDTQYF; clone_size: -; v_call: TRBV10-3; d_call: -; j_call: TRBJ2-3
cdr3_nt: TGTGCTAGTGGTTTGGATAGTTTCAATGAGCAGTTCTTC; cdr3_aa: CASGLDSFNEQFF; clone_size: -; v_call: TRBV12-5; d_call: -; j_call: TRBJ2-1
cdr3_nt: TGTGCCAGCAGTGTATTGGGAGATACGCAGTATTTT; cdr3_aa: CASSVLGDTQYF; clone_size: -; v_call: TRBV2; d_call: -; j_call: TRBJ2-3
cdr3_nt: TGTGCCAGCAGCCATCTTAATGTCGACGAGCAGTACTTC; cdr3_aa: CASSHLNVDEQYF; clone_size: -; v_call: TRBV14; d_call: -; j_call: TRBJ2-7
cdr3_nt: TGTGCCAGCAGCCTTCCTGGGGGCGAGCAAGAGACCCAGTACTTC; cdr3_aa: CASSLPGGEQETQYF; clone_size: -; v_call: TRBV13; d_call: -; j_call: TRBJ2-5
cdr3_nt: TGTGCCAGTAATACCGCCGGGAATAATTCACCCCTCCACTTT; cdr3_aa: CASNTAGNNSPLHF; clone_size: -; v_call: TRBV6-5; d_call: -; j_call: TRBJ1-6
cdr3_nt: TGTGCCAGCAGCTCAGGGGGATCTACGAAGCAGTACTTC; cdr3_aa: CASSSGGSTKQYF; clone_size: -; v_call: TRBV9; d_call: TRBD1; j_call: TRBJ2-7
cdr3_nt: TGTGCCAGTAGTAGGAACTTAGCGGGAGAATACTACGAGCAGTACTTC; cdr3_aa: CASSRNLAGEYYEQYF; clone_size: -; v_call: TRBV19; d_call: TRBD2; j_call: TRBJ2-7
cdr3_nt: TGTGCCGCCAGGGATAAACAAACCGGGGAGCTGTTTTTT; cdr3_aa: CAARDKQTGELFF; clone_size: -; v_call: TRBV10-3; d_call: -; j_call: TRBJ2-2
cdr3_nt: TGTGCCAGCAGCTTATGGGGGCAGGCAAGCTCCTATAATTCACCCCTCCACTTT; cdr3_aa: CASSLWGQASSYNSPLHF; clone_size: once; v_call: TRBV7-2; d_call: -; j_call: TRBJ1-6
cdr3_nt: TGTGCCAGTGGACAGGGGCTCGGCTACACCTTC; cdr3_aa: CASGQGLGYTF; clone_size: -; v_call: TRBV2; d_call: TRBD1; j_call: TRBJ1-2
cdr3_nt: TGTGCCAGCTCACCACGACAGGGAGGGGAGAGTAAGTACTTC; cdr3_aa: CASSPRQGGESKYF; clone_size: -; v_call: TRBV18; d_call: -; j_call: TRBJ2-7